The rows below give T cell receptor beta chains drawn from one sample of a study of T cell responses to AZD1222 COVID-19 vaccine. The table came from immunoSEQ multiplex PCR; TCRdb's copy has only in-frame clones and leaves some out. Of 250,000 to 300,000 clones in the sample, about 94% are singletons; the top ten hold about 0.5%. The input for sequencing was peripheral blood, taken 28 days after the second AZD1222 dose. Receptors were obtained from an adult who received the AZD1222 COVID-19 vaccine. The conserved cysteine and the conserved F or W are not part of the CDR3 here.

ASRQGGKNIQY,TRBJ2-4,TRBV5-6
ASSQDALGGRGTEAF,TRBJ1-1,TRBV3-1/TRBV3-2
ASSPWTGRGRDGYT,TRBJ1-2,TRBV7-8
ASSPSLAGVNNEQF,TRBJ2-1,TRBV5-4
ASRTGQGARETQY,TRBJ2-5,TRBV2
ASSLDSGNEQF,TRBJ2-1,TRBV7-9
ASSIIAGSSYEQY,TRBJ2-7,TRBV19
ASSAEGGNSPLH,TRBJ1-6,TRBV9
ASSSGLGKGDTQY,TRBJ2-3,TRBV7-7
ASSDRRQPQH,TRBJ1-5,TRBV2
ASSSWTGSNTGELF,TRBJ2-2,TRBV4-1
AISPGTRGGQY,TRBJ2-7,TRBV10-3
ATSNPTGRNEQF,TRBJ2-1,TRBV24-1
ATLQDPLKANYGYT,TRBJ1-2,TRBV10-3
ASSYVQGWGQPQH,TRBJ1-5,TRBV16
ASSLMGPLLANYGYT,TRBJ1-2,TRBV27
ASSPRYQQPQH,TRBJ1-5,TRBV18
ASSLDPRGIGETQY,TRBJ2-5,TRBV5-1
ASIRQGEQY,TRBJ2-7,TRBV6-5
ASSGTGRQPQH,TRBJ1-5,TRBV28
ASRNPGDEQY,TRBJ2-7,TRBV12-3/TRBV12-4
ASSSDRVTEAF,TRBJ1-1,TRBV5-4
ASSPTGQETQY,TRBJ2-5,TRBV27
ASSHHRGLRNYGYT,TRBJ1-2,TRBV3-1/TRBV3-2
ASSFTGMATEAF,TRBJ1-1,TRBV27
ASSESRGTGELF,TRBJ2-2,TRBV2
ASSMGGYGYT,TRBJ1-2,TRBV28
ASSQDSISRYGYT,TRBJ1-2,TRBV4-2
ASSRGGGYIQY,TRBJ2-4,TRBV5-6
ASSERASRAAYEQY,TRBJ2-7,TRBV2
ASSPTFRELF,TRBJ2-2,TRBV7-8
ASSDSGRLGYEQF,TRBJ2-1,TRBV5-1
ASSQVVGAATDTQY,TRBJ2-3,TRBV4-3
ASSIRTSGGARDTQY,TRBJ2-3,TRBV5-1
ASSHGRTARTDTQY,TRBJ2-3,TRBV3-1/TRBV3-2
ASSQGWSSGNTIY,TRBJ1-3,TRBV4-2
ASSMWGRNTEAF,TRBJ1-1,TRBV19
ASTVGGSQETQY,TRBJ2-5,TRBV7-2
ASSQGSGRGNEQF,TRBJ2-1,TRBV4-2
ASSAGQISNQPQH,TRBJ1-5,TRBV2
ASSPPESNYGYT,TRBJ1-2,TRBV28